This TCR beta chain was found in a study of cytomegalovirus exposure and HLA in healthy donors (dated by TCRdb to 2015 to 2018). Study-wide context: An earlier analysis of roughly 500 of the donors reported 250 to 350 Gb of sequence data and roughly 120 million unique TCR beta sequences obtained from about 179 million T cells. The genetic ancestry cluster associated with self-reported Caucasian donors included 81% of the 398 genotyped donors. Among around 400 genotyped donors of the cohort, an average of approximately 240,000 unique TCR beta nucleotide sequences was sequenced per donor, of which 15% to 20% were non-productive. Along with the roughly 610-subject first cohort, a separate validation cohort of 120 different subjects was used. The number of typed donors differed by locus: roughly 629-640 for A, B, C, DRB1 and DQB1; 500 to 550 for DQA1; some 610 for DPA1; and roughly 450 for DPB1. Donor age, sex, ethnicity and CMV serostatus were compiled together with the repertoire data. High-throughput TCR immunosequencing, statistical association of individual TCRs with disease status, and machine learning were combined to predict cytomegalovirus infection status. A later genetic analysis used genome-wide SNP genotypes for about 65% of the roughly 700 donors, treating that subset as a discovery cohort. Class I and class II HLA loci were covered by the typing at four-digit resolution. All discovery cohort repertoires had been generated using a single sequencing platform. The aim of the study was to test whether cataloging public T cell receptors could identify signatures of past pathogen exposure. Because of strong linkage in the cohort, 4 to 6 DR-DQ haplotypes were treated as single units for association and clustering. In the later analysis, no new phenotypic data were used to find candidate immune exposures; instead, reliance was placed on TCR beta sequences and their occurrence across donors. The study used immunosequencing to profile the T cell repertoires of approximately 690 subjects and linked those repertoires to cytomegalovirus serostatus. An early release covering 550 to 700 HLA-typed donors comprised 300 to 350 gigabases of sequencing data and roughly 86 million unique TCR sequences. A later analysis re-examined previously published TCR beta repertoires from 500 to 700 donors and added high-resolution HLA genotyping to investigate patterns of TCR occurrence. An earlier analysis of about 600 of the donors used high-throughput TCR beta sequencing to judge whether each TCR beta V gene segment behaved as functional or pseudogenic.

The cohort comprised 710 or so healthy bone marrow donors. At the time of sampling, all cohort members were nominally healthy, though unrecorded immune exposures were likely present. The donor tested CMV seronegative, placing the donor among the 300 to 450 seronegative members of the cohort. A peripheral blood sample was collected from each donor, and TCR beta sequencing was performed on peripheral blood mononuclear cells. Genomic DNA was extracted from the blood cell samples with the Qiagen DNeasy Blood Extraction Kit. Library preparation was by the immunoSEQ multiplex PCR assay. For the multiplex PCR, a mixture combining 60 forward primers for TCR Vbeta segments and 13 reverse primers for TCR Jbeta segments was used. The CDR3 region of rearranged TCR beta genes was amplified from genomic DNA by a multiplex PCR assay. The Illumina HiSeq System was used to sequence the amplified TCR beta libraries as 87-base-pair reads. The authors' analysis ran thus. In a later analysis, some 80 million unique TCR beta chains were counted across the 500 to 850 repertoires, and approximately 9.9 million of these chains were shared by at least two donors. Raw reads were error-corrected and collapsed into unique sequences with a nearest-neighbor algorithm that merged closely related sequences to remove PCR and sequencing errors. Alignment of CDR3 sequences to IMGT reference sequences was used to assign V, D and J gene segments. For a sequence to be retained, a match of at least six nucleotides was required to both a V gene segment and a J gene segment. A rearrangement counted as productive if the CDR3 had no stop codons and remained in frame with V and J, and every other rearrangement counted as non-productive. Following IMGT convention, CDR3 was defined as the stretch from the second conserved V-encoded cysteine up to the conserved J-encoded phenylalanine. The earlier analysis of about 590 of the donors excluded sequences that lacked an unambiguous match to a single V gene segment. In an earlier analysis of 450 to 700 of the donors, V segments were called functional above 56.7% productive rearrangements and were called segregating when the between-donor standard deviation exceeded 5%. A statistical classification framework was built for diagnosing cytomegalovirus status from the catalog of TCR beta chain sequences. V and J gene assignment, in a later analysis, came from comparing TCR nucleotide sequences with IMGT/GENE-DB human TR gene sequences. The TCRdist pipeline was used in a later analysis to assign CDR3 sequences and most-parsimonious VDJ recombination scenarios. A later analysis defined each TCR beta chain by its CDR3 amino acid sequence plus V-gene family, and excluded reads lacking a unique V-gene family. To address suspected cross-contamination and a sequencing artifact, a later analysis removed under 600 highly shared, low-generation-probability nucleotide sequences. A later analysis calculated a clonal expansion index for each public chain from normalized within-repertoire ranks of inferred template counts. Generation probabilities in a later analysis came from a VDJ recombination model fitted to out-of-frame rearrangements, and those results were checked against IGoR. A later analysis scored TCR-TCR, TCR-HLA and TCR-CMV co-occurrence with hypergeometric tests, applying a repertoire-size bias correction to TCR pairs. A later analysis estimated false discovery rates by permuting HLA or CMV assignments 20 times. In a later analysis, co-occurring TCRs were grouped using DBSCAN, with TCRdist sequence similarity added in when clustering inside HLA-allele-positive subsets. For co-occurrence clustering, repertoires with fewer than 30,000 or more than 120,000 public chains were excluded, along with four or five repertoires with anomalous nucleotide sharing. This is the immuneACCESS table as TCRdb keeps it, with only in-frame sequences that have V and J called. A part of the clones is gone; compared with another copy, unresolved V genes explain less than half, and the rest is unexplained. For V, J and clone size, that table is used; D and trimming come from the DNA. The sample table lists 150,000 to 200,000 clones, about 80% of them with a count of one. The ten largest clonotypes hold 0.95% to 1.4% of the sample.

V is reduced by 5 bases and J by 4 bases, leaving a spacing of 11 bases between them. The cysteine opens and the phenylalanine closes a CDR3 of 13 amino acids. The sequence is cut down to CDR3 DNA, 39 bases in frame from base 1. CDR1 and CDR2 are drawn from the germline V gene (reference sequence): LNHDA, SQIVND. Points on this clone: Its antigen target is currently unknown. No quality values exist for individual bases; no much larger clone is one base distant.

Overall study results and their limits: HLA typing was unavailable for some donors at each locus, so association tests used only the typed subset. Only TCR beta chains were sequenced in this cohort, and the absence of alpha or paired-chain data limited detectable features. Some IMGT-functional V segments, including TRBV6-2 and TRBV6-3, could not be distinguished by the 87-base-pair reads and were therefore excluded. According to a later analysis, parvovirus B19, influenza, CMV and Epstein-Barr virus appeared linked to several top co-occurrence clusters. A cluster of highly shared sequence variants was judged likely to represent a technical artifact of the sequencing pipeline. Sequencing depth was assumed to be roughly uniform across donors in the presence/absence analyses, though that assumption may not hold. In a later analysis, HLA-associated TCR beta chains showed more clonal expansion and lower generation probabilities than non-associated chains that were equally common. Assigning TCR associations to individual alleles was difficult when HLA alleles, especially DR and DQ, strongly co-occurred. In vitro tests confirmed that a few of the cytomegalovirus-associated TCR beta chains recognize cytomegalovirus antigens. A further reported finding was that TCR beta sequences accurately predicted the HLA-A and HLA-B alleles for most subjects in the first cohort. The authors suggested that the approach could potentially be extended to other disease states and immunological phenotypes. At a false discovery rate of 0.05, a later analysis linked 16,951 TCR beta sequences to specific HLA alleles. Most CMV-associated TCR beta chains appeared to be HLA-restricted in a later analysis, and the HLA associations seemed to be driven largely by CMV exposure. Immune exposure information for the cohort was limited to CMV serostatus. A later genetic analysis associated a missense DCLRE1C variant with V-gene and J-gene trimming of TCR beta chains, and an independent cohort replicated the association. According to a later genetic analysis, donors in an Asian-associated ancestry cluster had fewer N-insertions in productive TCRs than the approximately 650-donor mean. In a later analysis, TCR association rates were found to vary across HLA loci, with the most associated TCRs seen for DRB1 alleles and the fewest for HLA-C alleles. Most TCR sequences were observed very rarely across donors, whereas some public TCRs were present in many individuals. The earlier analysis of almost 600 of the donors excluded around 17 rarely observed V segments, including chromosome 9 orphons, because counts were too low. The classifier was reported to diagnose cytomegalovirus status with high specificity and sensitivity in both the original cohort and the validation cohort. Correlated functional status among segregating V segments might reflect linkage disequilibrium, but an unknown experimental factor could not be ruled out. In the study, around 150 TCR beta chains were listed as associated with cytomegalovirus. In an earlier analysis of 587 of the donors, most TCR beta V segments were observed in productive rearrangements about 90% or about 30% of the time, broadly matching IMGT annotations.

The chain was built from TRBV19 and TRBJ1-1, with no reliable assignment of the D segment. Specimen: PBMCs. This clonotype was obtained from a woman aged 35 to 49 in good health and CMV-seronegative. The sequenced DNA: TGTGCCAGTAGTGAGAGGGAAGCCACTGAAGCTTTCTTT. Protein translation: CASSEREATEAFF.